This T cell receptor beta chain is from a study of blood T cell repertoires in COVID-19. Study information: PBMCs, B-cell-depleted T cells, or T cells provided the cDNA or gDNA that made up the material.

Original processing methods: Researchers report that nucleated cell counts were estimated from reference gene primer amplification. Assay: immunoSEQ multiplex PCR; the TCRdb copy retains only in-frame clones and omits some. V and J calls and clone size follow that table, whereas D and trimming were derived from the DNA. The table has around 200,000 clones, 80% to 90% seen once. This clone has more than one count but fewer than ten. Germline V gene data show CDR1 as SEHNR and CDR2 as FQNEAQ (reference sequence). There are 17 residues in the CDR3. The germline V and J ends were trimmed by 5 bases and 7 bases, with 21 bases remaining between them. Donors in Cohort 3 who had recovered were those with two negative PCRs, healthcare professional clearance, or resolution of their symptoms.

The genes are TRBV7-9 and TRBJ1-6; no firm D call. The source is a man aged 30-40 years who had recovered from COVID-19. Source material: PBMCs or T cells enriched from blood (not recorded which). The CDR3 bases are TGTGCCAGCAGCCGCGACCGGGTCGAAGTTGGGAATTCACCCCTCCACTTT. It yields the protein CASSRDRVEVGNSPLHF.